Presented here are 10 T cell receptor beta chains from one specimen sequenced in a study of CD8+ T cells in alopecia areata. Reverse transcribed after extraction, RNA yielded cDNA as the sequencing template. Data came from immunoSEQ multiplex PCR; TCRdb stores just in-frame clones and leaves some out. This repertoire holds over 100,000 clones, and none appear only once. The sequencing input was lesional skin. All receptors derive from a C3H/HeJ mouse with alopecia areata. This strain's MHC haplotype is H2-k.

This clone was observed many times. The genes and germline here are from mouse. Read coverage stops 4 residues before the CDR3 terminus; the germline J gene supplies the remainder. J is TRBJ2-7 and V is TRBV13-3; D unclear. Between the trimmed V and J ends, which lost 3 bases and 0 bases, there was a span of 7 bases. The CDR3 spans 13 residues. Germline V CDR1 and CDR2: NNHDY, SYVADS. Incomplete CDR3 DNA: TGTGCCAGCAGTGGTGACTACTCCTAT. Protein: CASSGDYSY. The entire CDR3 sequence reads CASSGDYSYEQYF.

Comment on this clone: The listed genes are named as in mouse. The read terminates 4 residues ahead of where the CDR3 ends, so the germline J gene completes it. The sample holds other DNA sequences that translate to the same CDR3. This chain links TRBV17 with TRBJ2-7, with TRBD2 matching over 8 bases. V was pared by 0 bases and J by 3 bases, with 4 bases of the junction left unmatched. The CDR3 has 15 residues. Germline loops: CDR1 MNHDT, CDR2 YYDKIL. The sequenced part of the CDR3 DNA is TGTGCTAGCAGTAGAGATGGCCTGGGGGGCTAT. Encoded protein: CASSRDGLGGY. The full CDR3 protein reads CASSRDGLGGYEQYF.

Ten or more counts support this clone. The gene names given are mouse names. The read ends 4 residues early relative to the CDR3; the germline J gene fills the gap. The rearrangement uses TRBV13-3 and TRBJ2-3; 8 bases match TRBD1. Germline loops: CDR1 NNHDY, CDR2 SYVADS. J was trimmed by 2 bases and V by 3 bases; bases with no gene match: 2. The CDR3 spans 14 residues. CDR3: CASSGQGAAETLYF. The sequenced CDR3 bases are TGTGCCAGCAGTGGCCAGGGGGCTGCAGAA.

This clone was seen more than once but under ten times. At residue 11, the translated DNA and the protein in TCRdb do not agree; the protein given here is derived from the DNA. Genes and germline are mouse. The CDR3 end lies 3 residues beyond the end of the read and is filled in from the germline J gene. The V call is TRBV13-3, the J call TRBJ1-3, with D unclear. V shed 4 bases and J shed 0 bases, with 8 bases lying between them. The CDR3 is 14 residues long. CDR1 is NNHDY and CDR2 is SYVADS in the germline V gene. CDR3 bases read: TGTGCCAGCAGTATTGTATATTCTGGAAATACG. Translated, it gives CASSIVYSGNT. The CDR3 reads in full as CASSIVYSGNTLYF.

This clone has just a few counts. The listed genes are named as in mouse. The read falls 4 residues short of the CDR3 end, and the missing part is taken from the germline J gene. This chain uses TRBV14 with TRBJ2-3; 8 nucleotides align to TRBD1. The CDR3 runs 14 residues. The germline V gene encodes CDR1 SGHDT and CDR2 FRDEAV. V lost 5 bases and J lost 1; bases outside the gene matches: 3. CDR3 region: CASRQGARAETLYF. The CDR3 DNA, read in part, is TGTGCCAGCAGGCAGGGGGCGCGTGCAGAA.

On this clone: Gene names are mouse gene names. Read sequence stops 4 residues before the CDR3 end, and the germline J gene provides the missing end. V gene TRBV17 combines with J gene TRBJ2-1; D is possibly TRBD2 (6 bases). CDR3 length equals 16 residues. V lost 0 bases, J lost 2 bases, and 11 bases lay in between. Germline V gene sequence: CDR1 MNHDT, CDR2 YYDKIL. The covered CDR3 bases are TGTGCTAGCAGTAGAGATAGGGCTGGGGACTATGCT. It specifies CASSRDRAGDYA. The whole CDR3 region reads CASSRDRAGDYAEQFF.

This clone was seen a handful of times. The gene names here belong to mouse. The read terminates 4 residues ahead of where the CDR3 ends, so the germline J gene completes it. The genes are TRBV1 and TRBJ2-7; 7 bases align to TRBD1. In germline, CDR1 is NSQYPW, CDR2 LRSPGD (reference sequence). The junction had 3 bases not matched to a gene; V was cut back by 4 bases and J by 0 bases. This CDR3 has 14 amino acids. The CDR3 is CTCSGTGLSYEQYF. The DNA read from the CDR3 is TGCACCTGCAGTGGGACAGGCCTCTCCTAT.

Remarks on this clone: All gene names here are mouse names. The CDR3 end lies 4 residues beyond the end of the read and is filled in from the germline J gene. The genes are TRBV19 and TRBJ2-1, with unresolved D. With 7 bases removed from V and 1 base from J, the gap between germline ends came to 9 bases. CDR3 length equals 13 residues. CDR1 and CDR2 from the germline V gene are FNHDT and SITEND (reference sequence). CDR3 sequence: CASRGLNYAEQFF. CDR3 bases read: TGTGCCAGCCGTGGGTTAAACTATGCT.

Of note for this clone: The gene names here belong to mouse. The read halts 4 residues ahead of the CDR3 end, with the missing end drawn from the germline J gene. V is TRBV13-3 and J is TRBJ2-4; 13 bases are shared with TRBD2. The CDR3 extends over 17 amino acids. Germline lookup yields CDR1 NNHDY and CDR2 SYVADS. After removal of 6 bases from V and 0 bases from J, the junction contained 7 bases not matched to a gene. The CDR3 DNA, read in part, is TGTGCCAGCACCCCGGACTGGGGGGGCTCTAGTCAAAAC. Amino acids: CASTPDWGGSSQN. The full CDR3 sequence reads CASTPDWGGSSQNTLYF.

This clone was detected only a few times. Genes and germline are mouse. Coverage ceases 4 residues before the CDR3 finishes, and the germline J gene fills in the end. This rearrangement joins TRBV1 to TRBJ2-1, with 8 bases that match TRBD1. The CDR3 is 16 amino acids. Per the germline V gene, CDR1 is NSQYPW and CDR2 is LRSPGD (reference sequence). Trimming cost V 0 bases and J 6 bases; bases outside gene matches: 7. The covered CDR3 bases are TGCACCTGCAGTGCAGAAGGAACAGGGGGGAGTGCT. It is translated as CTCSAEGTGGSA. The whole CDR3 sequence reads CTCSAEGTGGSAEQFF.